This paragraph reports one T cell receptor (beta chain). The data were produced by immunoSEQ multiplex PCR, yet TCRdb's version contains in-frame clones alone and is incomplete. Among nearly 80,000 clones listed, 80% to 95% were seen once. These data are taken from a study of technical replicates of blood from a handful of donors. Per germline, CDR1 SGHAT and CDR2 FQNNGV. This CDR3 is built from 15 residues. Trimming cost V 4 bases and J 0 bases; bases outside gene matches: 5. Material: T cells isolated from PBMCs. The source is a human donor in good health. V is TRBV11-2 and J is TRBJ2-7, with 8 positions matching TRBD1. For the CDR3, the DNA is TGTGCCAGCAGCTCGTCTACAGGGGGCTCCTACGAGCAGTACTTC. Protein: CASSSSTGGSYEQYF.